This T cell receptor (beta chain) was sequenced during a study of OX40 agonist ivuxolimab in advanced cancers. The wider study: Intravenous ivuxolimab at 0.01 to 10 mg/kg was given to patients every 2 weeks. Overall study findings and caveats: Relative to CD4+, CD8+ T cells held more expanded clones on average.

Note on this clone: The antigen remains unidentified.

In germline, CDR1 is SEHNR, CDR2 FQNEAQ (reference sequence). This CDR3 has 12 residues. Between the trimmed V and J ends, which lost 3 bases and 10 bases, there was a span of 10 bases. The assay was immunoSEQ multiplex PCR, and TCRdb's table has in-frame clones only and misses some. Among about 70,000 clones listed, roughly three quarters were seen once. The rearrangement links TRBV7-9 to TRBJ2-1; either TRBD1 or TRBD2 may fit D (5 bases each). The sequence came from an adult with an advanced solid tumor such as melanoma, head and neck, liver or kidney cancer. The material sequenced was CD4+ or CD8+ T cells sorted from blood, taken in a trial of the OX40 agonist ivuxolimab. In DNA form, the CDR3 reads TGTGCCAGCAGCTTGGGGGTGGGAGAGCAGTTCTTC. Translation gives CASSLGVGEQFF.